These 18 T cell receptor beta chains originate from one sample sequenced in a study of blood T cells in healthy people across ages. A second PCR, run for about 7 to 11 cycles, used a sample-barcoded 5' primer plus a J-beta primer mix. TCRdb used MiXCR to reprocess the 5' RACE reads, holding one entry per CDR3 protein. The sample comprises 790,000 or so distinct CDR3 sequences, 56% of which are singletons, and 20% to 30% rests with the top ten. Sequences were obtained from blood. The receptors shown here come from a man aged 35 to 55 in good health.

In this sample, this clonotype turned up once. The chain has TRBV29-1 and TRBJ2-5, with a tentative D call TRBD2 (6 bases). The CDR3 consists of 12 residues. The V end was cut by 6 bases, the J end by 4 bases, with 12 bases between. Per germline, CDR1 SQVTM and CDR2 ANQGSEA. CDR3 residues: CSVRSGGETQYF. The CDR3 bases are TGCAGCGTCCGTTCCGGGGGAGAGACCCAGTACTTC.

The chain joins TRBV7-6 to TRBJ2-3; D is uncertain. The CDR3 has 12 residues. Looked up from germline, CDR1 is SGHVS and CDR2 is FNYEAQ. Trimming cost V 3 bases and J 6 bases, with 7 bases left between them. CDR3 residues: CASSFGRDTQYF. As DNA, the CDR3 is TGTGCCAGCAGCTTCGGTCGGGATACGCAGTATTTT.

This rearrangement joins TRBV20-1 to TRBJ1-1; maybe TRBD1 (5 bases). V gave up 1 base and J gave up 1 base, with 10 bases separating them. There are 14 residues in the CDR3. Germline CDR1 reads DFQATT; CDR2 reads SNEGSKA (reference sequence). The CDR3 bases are TGCAGTGCTAGAGGCAGAAGGGGGAACACTGAAGCTTTCTTT. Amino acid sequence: CSARGRRGNTEAFF.

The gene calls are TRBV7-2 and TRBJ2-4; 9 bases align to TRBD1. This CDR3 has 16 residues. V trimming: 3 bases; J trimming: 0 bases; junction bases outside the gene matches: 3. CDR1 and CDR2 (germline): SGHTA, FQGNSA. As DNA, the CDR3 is TGTGCCAGCAGCTTGAGGGGACAGGGAGCCAAAAACATTCAGTACTTC. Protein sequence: CASSLRGQGAKNIQYF.

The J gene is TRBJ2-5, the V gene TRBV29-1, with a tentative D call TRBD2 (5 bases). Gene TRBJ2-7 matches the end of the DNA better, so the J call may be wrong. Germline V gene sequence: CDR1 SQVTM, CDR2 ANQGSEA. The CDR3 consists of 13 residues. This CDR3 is CSVREDEFYEQYF. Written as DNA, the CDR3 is TGCAGCGTTCGGGAAGACGAATTTTACGAGCAGTACTTC.

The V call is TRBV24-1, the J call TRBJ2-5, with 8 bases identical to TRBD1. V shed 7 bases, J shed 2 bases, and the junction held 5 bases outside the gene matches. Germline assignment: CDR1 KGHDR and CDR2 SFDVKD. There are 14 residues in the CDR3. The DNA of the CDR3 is TGTGCCACCAGAGGACAGGGAATTCAAGAGACCCAGTACTTC. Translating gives CATRGQGIQETQYF.

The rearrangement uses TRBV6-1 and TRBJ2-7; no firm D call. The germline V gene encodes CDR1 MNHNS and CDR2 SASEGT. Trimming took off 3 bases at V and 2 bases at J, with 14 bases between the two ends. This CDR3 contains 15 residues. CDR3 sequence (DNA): TGTGCCAGCAGTGAGGCCAGGCTACCCCCCTACGAGCAGTACTTC. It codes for CASSEARLPPYEQYF.

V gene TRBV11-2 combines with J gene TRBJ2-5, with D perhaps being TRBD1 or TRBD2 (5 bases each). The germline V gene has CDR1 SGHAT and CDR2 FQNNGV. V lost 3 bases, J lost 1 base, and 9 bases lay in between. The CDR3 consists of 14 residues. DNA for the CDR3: TGTGCCAGCAGCTTCTCAGGGACCCAAGAGACCCAGTACTTC. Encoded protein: CASSFSGTQETQYF.

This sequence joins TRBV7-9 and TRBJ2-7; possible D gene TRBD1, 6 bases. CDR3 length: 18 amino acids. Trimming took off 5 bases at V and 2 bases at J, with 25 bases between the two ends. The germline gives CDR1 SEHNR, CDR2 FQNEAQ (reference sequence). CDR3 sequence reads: CASSPGTSPADQTYEQYF. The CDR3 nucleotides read TGTGCCAGCAGCCCCGGGACATCCCCGGCCGACCAGACCTACGAGCAGTACTTC.

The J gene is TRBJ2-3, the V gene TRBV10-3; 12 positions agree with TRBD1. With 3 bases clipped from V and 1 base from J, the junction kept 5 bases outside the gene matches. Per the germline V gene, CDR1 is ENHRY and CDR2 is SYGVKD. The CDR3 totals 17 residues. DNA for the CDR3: TGTGCCATCAGTGAATCGGGGGACAGGGGGCGCACAGATACGCAGTATTTT. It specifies CAISESGDRGRTDTQYF.

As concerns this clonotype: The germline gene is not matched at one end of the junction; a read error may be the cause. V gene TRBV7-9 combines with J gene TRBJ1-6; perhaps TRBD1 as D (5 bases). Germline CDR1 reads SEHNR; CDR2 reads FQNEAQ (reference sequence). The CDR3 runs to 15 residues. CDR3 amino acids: CASSLDRIYNSPLQF. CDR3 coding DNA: TGTGCCAGCAGCTTAGACAGGATTTATAATTCACCCCTCCAGTTT.

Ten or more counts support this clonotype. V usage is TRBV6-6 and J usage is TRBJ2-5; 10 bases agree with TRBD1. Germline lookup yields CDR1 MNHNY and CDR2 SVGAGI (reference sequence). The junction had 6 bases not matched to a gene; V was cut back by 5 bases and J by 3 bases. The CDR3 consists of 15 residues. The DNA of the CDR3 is TGTGCCAGCAGTCCCCCCGGACAGGGGGAAGAGACCCAGTACTTC. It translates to CASSPPGQGEETQYF.

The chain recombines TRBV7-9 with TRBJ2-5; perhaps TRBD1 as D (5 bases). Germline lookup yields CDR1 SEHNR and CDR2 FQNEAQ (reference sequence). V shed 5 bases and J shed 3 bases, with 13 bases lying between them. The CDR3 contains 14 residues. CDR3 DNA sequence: TGTGCCAGCAGCGTGTTTAAGGGGAAAGAGACCCAGTACTTC. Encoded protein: CASSVFKGKETQYF.

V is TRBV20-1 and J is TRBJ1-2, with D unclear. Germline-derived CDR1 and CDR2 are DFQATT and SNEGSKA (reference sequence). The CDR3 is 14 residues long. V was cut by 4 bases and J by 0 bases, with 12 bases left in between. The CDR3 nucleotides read TGCAGTGCTACCCACGGCGCGACTAACTATGGCTACACCTTC. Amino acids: CSATHGATNYGYTF.

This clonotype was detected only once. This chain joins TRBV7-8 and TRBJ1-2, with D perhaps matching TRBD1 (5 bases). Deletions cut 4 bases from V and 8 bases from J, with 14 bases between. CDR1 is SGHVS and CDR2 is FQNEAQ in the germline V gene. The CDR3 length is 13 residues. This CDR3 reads CASSSLDIWGYTF. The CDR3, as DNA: TGTGCCAGCAGCTCCTTGGACATCTGGGGCTACACCTTC. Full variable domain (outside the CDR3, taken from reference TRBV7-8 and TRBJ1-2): GAGVSQSPRYKVAKRGQDVALRCDPISGHVSLFWYQQALGQGPEFLTYFQNEAQLDKSGLPSDRFFAERPEGSVSTLKIQRTQQEDSAVYLCASSSLDIWGYTFGSGTRLTVV.

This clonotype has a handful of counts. CDR3 region: CASSSTGASGGQETQYF. CDR3 nucleotides: TGTGCCAGCAGCTCAACTGGGGCTAGCGGGGGTCAAGAGACCCAGTACTTC. The chain employs TRBV7-2 and TRBJ2-5; 10 bases line up with TRBD2. The CDR3 has 17 amino acids. Germline V lookup: CDR1 SGHTA, CDR2 FQGNSA. After removal of 4 bases from V and 2 bases from J, the junction contained 10 bases not matched to a gene. The whole variable domain, remainder taken from reference TRBV7-2 and TRBJ2-5, is GAGVSQSPSNKVTEKGKDVELRCDPISGHTALYWYRQSLGQGLEFLIYFQGNSAPDKSGLPSDRFSAERTGGSVSTLTIQRTQQEDSAVYLCASSSTGASGGQETQYFGPGTRLLVL.

The CDR3 sequence is CASSSDSANTEAFF. CDR3 bases: TGCGCCAGCAGCTCGGACAGTGCAAACACTGAAGCTTTCTTT. The chain joins TRBV5-1 to TRBJ1-1; tentative D call: TRBD1 (6 bases). CDR1 is SGHRS and CDR2 is YFSETQ in the germline V gene. This CDR3 is 14 amino acids long. V lost 3 bases to trimming and J lost 2 bases, with 11 bases between them.

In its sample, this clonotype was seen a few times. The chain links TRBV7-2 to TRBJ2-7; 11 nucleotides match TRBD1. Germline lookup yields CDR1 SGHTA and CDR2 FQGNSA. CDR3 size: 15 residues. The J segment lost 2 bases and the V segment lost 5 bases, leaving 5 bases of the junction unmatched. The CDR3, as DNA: TGTGCCAGCAGCCAAGGGACAGGGGGACCCTACGAGCAGTACTTC. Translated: CASSQGTGGPYEQYF.